The 9 T cell receptor beta chains below come from one sample, sequenced in a study of blood T cell repertoires in COVID-19. This table comes from immunoSEQ multiplex PCR, and its TCRdb copy is limited to in-frame clones, with some not included. The repertoire holds around 39,000 clones, with about 86% as singletons. Sample: peripheral blood. These receptors originate from a man aged 35-49 years with active COVID-19.

This chain links TRBV2 with TRBJ2-7; 9 bases fit TRBD1. The CDR3 consists of 14 residues. The germline V gene encodes CDR1 SNHLY and CDR2 FYNNEI. The V gene end was trimmed by 6 bases and the J gene end by 0 bases; junction bases not matched to a gene: 3. The CDR3 loop reads CASRETGGSYEQYF. As DNA, the CDR3 is TGTGCCAGCAGGGAGACAGGGGGCTCCTACGAGCAGTACTTC.

The rearrangement joins TRBV11-2 to TRBJ1-1; TRBD1 matches 9 bases. The CDR3 loop spans 14 amino acids. Germline values: CDR1 SGHAT, CDR2 FQNNGV. V lost 3 bases, J lost 6 bases, and 5 bases stayed unmatched. The CDR3 DNA sequence: TGTGCCAGCAGCTTGGGGACAGGGTGGCCTGAAGCTTTCTTT. It codes for CASSLGTGWPEAFF.

The V gene is TRBV18, the J gene TRBJ2-7, with 7 nucleotides matching TRBD1. Unmatched junction bases numbered 5, after V lost 6 bases and J lost 3 bases. CDR1 is KGHSH and CDR2 is LQKENI in the germline V gene. CDR3 size: 13 residues. CDR3 DNA: TGTGCCAGCTCTCCCGGGACAGACTACGAGCAGTACTTC. Amino acids: CASSPGTDYEQYF. Complete variable domain (other parts from reference TRBV18 and TRBJ2-7): NAGVMQNPRHLVRRRGQEARLRCSPMKGHSHVYWYRQLPEEGLKFMVYLQKENIIDESGMPKERFSAEFPKEGPSILRIQQVVRGDSAAYFCASSPGTDYEQYFGPGTRLTVT.

This clone has just a few counts. The rearrangement uses TRBV7-6 and TRBJ2-7; 10 bases match TRBD2. The J segment lost 6 bases and the V segment lost 5 bases, leaving 10 bases of the junction unmatched. Germline V CDR1 and CDR2: SGHVS, FNYEAQ. The CDR3 totals 15 residues. The CDR3 loop is CASSPRLAGAREQYF. The CDR3 DNA sequence: TGTGCCAGCAGCCCACGCCTAGCGGGAGCTCGCGAGCAGTACTTC.

The chain couples TRBV28 to TRBJ1-2, with 7 bases aligning to TRBD1. This CDR3 spans 14 amino acids. Germline loops: CDR1 MDHEN, CDR2 SYDVKM. The ends lost 5 bases at V and 6 bases at J; junction bases unmatched: 9. The CDR3 region is CASSPPRGSNGYTF. CDR3 DNA: TGTGCCAGCAGTCCTCCCAGGGGGTCAAATGGCTACACCTTC.

V gene TRBV7-8 combines with J gene TRBJ2-3, with 8 bases matching TRBD2. The CDR3 extends over 13 amino acids. V lost 4 bases to trimming and J lost 13 bases; unmatched junction nucleotides: 10. The germline gives CDR1 SGHVS, CDR2 FQNEAQ. DNA for the CDR3: TGTGCCAGCAGCTCCTCAAGCGGGAGTGGGAAGTATTTT. It yields the protein CASSSSSGSGKYF. Looking up the rest from reference TRBV7-8 and TRBJ2-3 gives the full variable domain: GAGVSQSPRYKVAKRGQDVALRCDPISGHVSLFWYQQALGQGPEFLTYFQNEAQLDKSGLPSDRFFAERPEGSVSTLKIQRTQQEDSAVYLCASSSSSGSGKYFGPGTRLTVL.

Here the CDR3 reads CASSPLADRWYF. For the CDR3, the DNA is TGTGCCAGCAGCCCTCTAGCGGACCGTTGGTATTTT. The V and J genes are TRBV28 and TRBJ2-3; 7 positions match TRBD2. Germline V lookup: CDR1 MDHEN, CDR2 SYDVKM. The CDR3 covers 12 residues. V shed 6 bases, J shed 14 bases, and the junction held 11 bases outside the gene matches.

CDR3 amino acids: CASSPPQNTGELFF. CDR3 bases: TGTGCCAGCTCACCACCCCAGAACACCGGGGAGCTGTTTTTT. The genes are TRBV18 and TRBJ2-2; no reliable D call. With 0 bases removed from V and 1 base from J, the gap between germline ends came to 3 bases. The CDR3 covers 14 residues. Germline V gene lookup returns CDR1 KGHSH and CDR2 LQKENI.

The chain uses TRBV6-6 and TRBJ2-3; 9 bases match TRBD1. Germline lookup yields CDR1 MNHNY and CDR2 SVGAGI (reference sequence). After removal of 5 bases from V and 5 bases from J, the junction contained 8 bases not matched to a gene. The CDR3 extends over 15 amino acids. CDR3 residues: CASSHRDRDRDTQYF. The DNA for the CDR3 is TGTGCCAGCAGTCACCGGGACAGGGACCGAGATACGCAGTATTTT.